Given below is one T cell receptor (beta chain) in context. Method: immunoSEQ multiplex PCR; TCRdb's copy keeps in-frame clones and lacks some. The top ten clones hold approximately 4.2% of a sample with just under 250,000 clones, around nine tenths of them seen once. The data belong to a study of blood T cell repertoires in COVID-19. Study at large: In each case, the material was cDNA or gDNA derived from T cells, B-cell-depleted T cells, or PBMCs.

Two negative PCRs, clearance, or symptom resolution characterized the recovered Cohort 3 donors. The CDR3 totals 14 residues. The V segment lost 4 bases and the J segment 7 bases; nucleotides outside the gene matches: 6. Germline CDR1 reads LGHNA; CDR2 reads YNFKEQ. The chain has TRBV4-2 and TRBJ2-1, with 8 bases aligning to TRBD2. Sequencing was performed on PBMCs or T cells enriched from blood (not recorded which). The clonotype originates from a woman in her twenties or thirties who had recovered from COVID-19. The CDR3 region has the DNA TGTGCCAGCAGCCCCGGACAGCGGGGGAATGAGCAGTTCTTC. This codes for CASSPGQRGNEQFF.